These 20 T cell receptor beta chains were sequenced from one sample in a study of T-cell memory formation after mild COVID-19. One entry per CDR3 protein results from TCRdb running MiXCR on the 5' RACE reads. Of 350,000 to 450,000 distinct CDR3 sequences in the sample, 20% were seen once. Sequenced: PBMCs or a T cell subset sorted from them (not recorded which). The receptors come from an adult woman who had mild COVID-19 (a few samples of this study predate the infection). Cell type and time point are not known.

This clonotype was observed a few times. This chain connects TRBV4-2 to TRBJ2-5; TRBD2 aligns across 16 bases. J lost 5 bases, V lost 2 bases, and 5 bases had no gene match. CDR1 and CDR2 from the germline V gene are LGHNA and YNFKEQ. The CDR3 is 17 amino acids. CDR3 nucleotide sequence: TGTGCCAGCAGCCAACCGGGACTAGCGGGGGGGGTTGAGACCCAGTACTTC. Protein sequence: CASSQPGLAGGVETQYF.

This clonotype was detected only a few times. V and J are TRBV7-2 and TRBJ2-1; 10 bases agree with TRBD1. Looked up from germline, CDR1 is SGHTA and CDR2 is FQGNSA. The CDR3 extends over 16 amino acids. V gave up 3 bases and J gave up 7 bases; unmatched junction bases: 9. The CDR3 is CASSFSGTGEGNEQFF. Written as DNA, the CDR3 is TGTGCCAGCAGCTTTTCCGGGACAGGGGAGGGGAATGAGCAGTTCTTC.

This clonotype occurred a few times. The chain combines TRBV12-3 or TRBV12-4 with TRBJ2-1; 9 nucleotides line up with TRBD2. The CDR3 runs 16 residues. V was clipped by 3 bases and J by 4 bases; unmatched bases: 7. The CDR3 protein is CASSFLAGELYNEQFF. Here the CDR3 DNA reads TGTGCCAGCAGTTTCTTAGCGGGGGAGCTGTACAATGAGCAGTTCTTC.

The chain joins TRBV11-3 to TRBJ1-1, with D uncertain. Trimming shortened V by 5 bases and J by 8 bases, and 12 bases separated the two germline ends. Per germline, CDR1 SGHNT and CDR2 YENEEA. This CDR3 has 12 amino acids. CDR3 in amino acids: CASSRAGGEAFF. The DNA for the CDR3 is TGTGCCAGCAGCCGGGCTGGTGGGGAAGCTTTCTTT.

This clonotype was seen only a few times. V usage is TRBV18 and J usage is TRBJ2-7, with a possible D match to TRBD1 (6 bases). V was pared by 5 bases and J by 3 bases, with 11 bases between. The CDR3 extends over 13 amino acids. Germline V gene lookup returns CDR1 KGHSH and CDR2 LQKENI. The CDR3 bases are TGTGCCAGCTCAGAAGGACAGTACTACGAGCAGTACTTC. It codes for CASSEGQYYEQYF. The full variable domain, rest sourced from reference TRBV18 and TRBJ2-7, is NAGVMQNPRHLVRRRGQEARLRCSPMKGHSHVYWYRQLPEEGLKFMVYLQKENIIDESGMPKERFSAEFPKEGPSILRIQQVVRGDSAAYFCASSEGQYYEQYFGPGTRLTVT.

This clonotype was detected only a few times. J is TRBJ1-1 and V is TRBV7-9, with D hard to call. V was cut by 4 bases and J by 1 base, with 7 bases left in between. In germline, CDR1 is SEHNR, CDR2 FQNEAQ (reference sequence). The CDR3 length is 13 residues. CDR3 DNA: TGTGCCAGCAGCTCTATAGCGAACACTGAAGCTTTCTTT. It translates to CASSSIANTEAFF.

In this sample, this clonotype turned up a few times. This chain joins TRBV4-2 and TRBJ2-3, with 8 positions matching TRBD2. With V trimmed by 1 base and J by 2 bases, 5 bases remained unmatched. CDR3 length: 16 amino acids. From germline, CDR1 is LGHNA and CDR2 YNFKEQ. The CDR3 DNA follows: TGTGCCAGCAGCCAAGTTGATAGCGGGACCACAGATACGCAGTATTTT. Protein: CASSQVDSGTTDTQYF.

The chain employs TRBV15 and TRBJ1-6; TRBD1 is a possible D gene (5 bases). Trimming removed 5 bases at V and 0 bases at J, with 8 bases between. This CDR3 is 15 amino acids long. Germline assignment: CDR1 LNHNV and CDR2 YYDKDF (reference sequence). The CDR3 spells CATSYRSSYNSPLHF. The CDR3 coding sequence is TGTGCCACCAGCTACAGGAGCTCCTATAATTCACCCCTCCACTTT.

This clonotype came up a few times. The chain carries TRBV15 and TRBJ2-7; 7 bases align to TRBD2. The V gene end was trimmed by 2 bases and the J gene end by 7 bases; junction bases not matched to a gene: 11. Germline CDR1 is LNHNV and CDR2 is YYDKDF (reference sequence). The CDR3 covers 15 residues. The CDR3 bases are TGTGCCACCAGCAGACCGGGAGGCCGAGCGGGGGAGCAGTACTTC. This gives the protein CATSRPGGRAGEQYF.

V gene TRBV20-1 combines with J gene TRBJ1-5; possible D gene TRBD1, 6 bases. V lost 1 base to trimming and J lost 5 bases, with 18 bases between them. Looked up from germline, CDR1 is DFQATT and CDR2 is SNEGSKA (reference sequence). The CDR3 has 16 amino acids. CDR3 residues: CSARVHWGTQDQPQHF. DNA for the CDR3: TGCAGTGCTAGAGTGCATTGGGGGACACAAGATCAGCCCCAGCATTTT.

The V call is TRBV19, the J call TRBJ1-5, with D perhaps TRBD1 (5 bases). Trimming shortened V by 3 bases and J by 0 bases, and 21 bases separated the two germline ends. The CDR3 is 19 amino acids. Germline V CDR1 and CDR2: LNHDA, SQIVND (reference sequence). CDR3 bases: TGTGCCAGTAGTATTCATCTTGGTGGGGGAGCCTATAGCAATCAGCCCCAGCATTTT. This sequence encodes CASSIHLGGGAYSNQPQHF.

The chain joins TRBV20-1 to TRBJ1-1; perhaps TRBD1 as D (6 bases). Germline loops: CDR1 DFQATT, CDR2 SNEGSKA (reference sequence). The germline V and J ends were trimmed by 5 bases and 6 bases, with 16 bases remaining between them. The CDR3 totals 13 residues. As DNA, the CDR3 is TGCAGTGCTTACCTTGAGGGGGGCCCTGAAGCTTTCTTT. Translating gives CSAYLEGGPEAFF.

This chain joins TRBV5-6 and TRBJ2-5; 7 bases map to TRBD1. The J segment lost 3 bases and the V segment lost 1 base, leaving 9 bases of the junction unmatched. Germline V CDR1 and CDR2: SGHDT, YYEEEE. The CDR3 length is 16 residues. The CDR3: CASSLFRQGGEETQYF. As DNA, the CDR3 is TGTGCCAGCAGCTTGTTCCGACAGGGCGGAGAAGAGACCCAGTACTTC.

The sample holds a few counts of this clonotype. The chain links TRBV6-1 to TRBJ1-2, with a weak D call TRBD1 (5 bases). Germline-derived CDR1 and CDR2 are MNHNS and SASEGT. The CDR3 totals 15 residues. Trimming left V 7 bases short and J 3 bases short, with 18 bases between. The CDR3 coding sequence is TGTGCCAGCACCGGGAGGCGGGGGTCGGACTATGGCTACACCTTC. It translates to CASTGRRGSDYGYTF.

The chain is built from TRBV27 and TRBJ1-2; possibly TRBD1 for D (5 bases). CDR1 and CDR2 from the germline V gene are MNHEY and SMNVEV (reference sequence). The CDR3 totals 18 residues. V shed 2 bases and J shed 8 bases, with 27 bases lying between them. Here the CDR3 reads CASSLTAGEGGWHVGYTF. CDR3 DNA: TGTGCCAGCAGTTTAACGGCGGGGGAAGGCGGATGGCATGTGGGCTACACCTTC.

The chain carries TRBV9 and TRBJ2-2, with a weak D call TRBD1 (6 bases). Trimming took 0 bases from V and 3 from J, leaving 9 bases between them. The CDR3 has 15 amino acids. Germline CDR1 SGDLS, CDR2 YYNGEE. The CDR3 region has the DNA TGTGCCAGCAGCGTAGGGACAGTGCACACCGGGGAGCTGTTTTTT. Translating it yields CASSVGTVHTGELFF.

This clonotype has just a few counts. The chain carries TRBV6-4 and TRBJ2-2; D gene uncertain. The CDR3 consists of 13 residues. Trimming left V 3 bases short and J 2 bases short, with 4 bases between. The germline V gene has CDR1 MRHNA and CDR2 SNTAGT. CDR3 DNA: TGTGCCAGCAGTGAATATAACACCGGGGAGCTGTTTTTT. Residues: CASSEYNTGELFF.

This clonotype was seen a handful of times. Mismatch with germline at one junction end may stem from a read error. This rearrangement joins TRBV7-3 to TRBJ2-2; TRBD2 aligns across 12 bases. The CDR3 has 15 residues. Germline CDR1 and CDR2: SGHTA and FQGTGA. CDR3 sequence reads: CASSLTSGGPGELFF. The CDR3 nucleotides are TGTGCCAGCAGCCTAACTAGCGGGGGGCCCGGGGAGCTGTTTTTT.

The V and J genes are TRBV4-2 and TRBJ2-1, with D maybe TRBD2 (5 bases). Trimming shortened V by 2 bases and J by 4 bases, and 18 bases separated the two germline ends. This CDR3 has 17 residues. The germline V gene encodes CDR1 LGHNA and CDR2 YNFKEQ. CDR3 region: CASSQPVEGLTYNEQFF. The CDR3 region has the DNA TGTGCCAGCAGCCAACCCGTTGAAGGACTCACATACAATGAGCAGTTCTTC.

J is TRBJ2-1 and V is TRBV29-1; 7 nucleotides match TRBD1. The CDR3 has 13 amino acids. CDR1 and CDR2 from the germline V gene are SQVTM and ANQGSEA. V was pared by 3 bases and J by 2 bases, with 1 base of the junction left unmatched. The CDR3: CSVETGTYNEQFF. The CDR3 coding sequence is TGCAGCGTTGAGACAGGGACCTACAATGAGCAGTTCTTC.